This is a list of T cell receptor beta chains from one sample in a study of shared clonotypes between healthy human individuals. TCRdb keeps only in-frame clones here, not all; method: immunoSEQ multiplex PCR. The table lists a few million clones, more than 80% of them singletons. Sequencing was done on a sample of naive CD4+ T cells sorted from blood. The receptors here all came from a man aged 18 to 29 in good health. CDR3s leave out the opening cysteine and the closing phenylalanine or tryptophan. Each record gives: V gene, D gene, J gene, CDR3 protein. The D gene is left open where the match is weak.

TRBV15	TRBD1	TRBJ1-2	ATSGSGWDSPNGYT
TRBV7-2	TRBD2	TRBJ2-7	ASRLAGVYEQY
TRBV2	.	TRBJ2-1	ASSPQENYNEQF
TRBV2	TRBD2	TRBJ2-5	ASIRTSGRKGETQY
TRBV6-5	.	TRBJ1-4	ASSYLANEKLF
TRBV27	.	TRBJ1-2	ASSLRTPSSNYGYT
TRBV19	TRBD1	TRBJ2-6	ASSDPGQVFSGANVLT
TRBV7-9	.	TRBJ1-2	ASSLTSTGIYGYT
TRBV19	.	TRBJ2-7	ASRGRGDSYEQY
TRBV29-1	TRBD1	TRBJ2-7	SVSTGGRDEQY
TRBV6-6	TRBD1	TRBJ2-7	ASTSSTGEKY
TRBV30	TRBD1	TRBJ1-1	AWCQGGPVNPEAF
TRBV18	.	TRBJ2-7	ASSPNWGVGNEQY
TRBV13	TRBD1	TRBJ2-7	ASSSSGTGGYEQY
TRBV7-9	.	TRBJ1-1	ASSVTLGTEAF
TRBV6-5	.	TRBJ2-2	ASSYTLSENTGELF
TRBV6-6	.	TRBJ1-6	ASSLTSWRNNSPLH
TRBV5-6	.	TRBJ2-3	ASSLQSADTQY
TRBV5-1	.	TRBJ1-4	ASSLVLGDEKLF
TRBV11-2	.	TRBJ2-5	ASSSLRAAETQY
TRBV11-3	.	TRBJ2-2	ASSLTIPWTANTGELF
TRBV18	TRBD1	TRBJ1-3	ASSPRRDRAGNTIY
TRBV5-5	TRBD2	TRBJ2-1	ASSLGTSGIGEQF
TRBV30	.	TRBJ2-7	AWGVYEQY
TRBV6-1	.	TRBJ2-5	ASMPRGETQY